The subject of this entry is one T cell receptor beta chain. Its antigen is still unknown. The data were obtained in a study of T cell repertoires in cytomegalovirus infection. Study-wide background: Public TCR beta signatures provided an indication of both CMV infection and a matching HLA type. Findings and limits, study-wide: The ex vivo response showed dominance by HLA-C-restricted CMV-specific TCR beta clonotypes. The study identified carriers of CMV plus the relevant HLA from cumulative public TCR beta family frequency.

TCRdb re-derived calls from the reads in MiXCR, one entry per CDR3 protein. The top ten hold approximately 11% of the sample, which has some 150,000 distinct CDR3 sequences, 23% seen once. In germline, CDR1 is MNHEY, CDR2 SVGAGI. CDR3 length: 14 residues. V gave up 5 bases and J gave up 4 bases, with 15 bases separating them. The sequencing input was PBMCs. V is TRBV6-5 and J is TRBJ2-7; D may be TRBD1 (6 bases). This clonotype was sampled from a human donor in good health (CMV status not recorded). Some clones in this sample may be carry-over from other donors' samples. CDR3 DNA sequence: TGTGCCAGCAGTCGCGATCCGCAGGGGTACGAGCAGTACTTC. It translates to CASSRDPQGYEQYF.